Listed here is a single T cell receptor beta chain. Its antigen remains unidentified. 13 Jbeta primers and 60 Vbeta primers were used for the PCR. Data came from immunoSEQ multiplex PCR; TCRdb stores just in-frame clones and leaves some out. The sample holds tens of thousands of clones, roughly 83% seen once. These data come from a study of cytomegalovirus exposure and HLA in healthy donors. CDR3 length equals 10 residues. Germline V gives CDR1 LGHNA, CDR2 YNFKEQ. Study-level results: An analysis was carried out later, and it reportedly showed fewer N-insertions in an Asian-associated ancestry cluster than the approximately 660-donor mean. TCR beta V segments were, for the most part, productive about 87% or about 30% of the time in an earlier analysis. The presence/absence work took it that sequencing depth was about the same across donors. TCR beta V- and J-gene trimming was later associated with a missense DCLRE1C variant.

This receptor was obtained from a woman aged 40-49 years in good health and CMV-seropositive. The chain combines TRBV4-2 with TRBJ2-5; D remains unclear. The end of the DNA is better explained by TRBJ2-7, so the J call may be wrong. Sequencing input: PBMCs. CDR3 coding DNA: TGTGCCAGCAGCCCCCCCGAGCAGTACTTC. It is translated as CASSPPEQYF.